A single sample is the source of the 32 T cell receptor beta chains below, sequenced in a study of blood T cell repertoires in COVID-19. TCRdb's copy holds only in-frame clones and misses some; the assay was immunoSEQ multiplex PCR. The sample includes around 130,000 clones, roughly 80% of them seen just once. The sequenced sample was peripheral blood. These receptors were taken from a woman between 50 and 59 years old with acute or convalescent COVID-19.

The genes are TRBV6-5 and TRBJ2-3; D uncertain. Trimming took 7 bases from V and 1 from J, leaving 9 bases between them. Per germline, CDR1 MNHEY and CDR2 SVGAGI. The CDR3 is 13 amino acids. CDR3 loop: CASKNSGTDTQYF. For the CDR3, the DNA is TGTGCCAGCAAAAACAGTGGCACAGATACGCAGTATTTT.

The chain employs TRBV19 and TRBJ1-5, with 9 nucleotides matching TRBD1. CDR3 size: 16 residues. After removal of 3 bases from V and 6 bases from J, the junction contained 9 bases not matched to a gene. Germline values: CDR1 LNHDA, CDR2 SQIVND (reference sequence). The CDR3 loop reads CASSIRSGQGVQPQHF. CDR3 nucleotide sequence: TGTGCCAGTAGTATTCGGTCGGGACAGGGTGTTCAGCCCCAGCATTTT.

This chain joins TRBV27 and TRBJ2-3; 7 bases map to TRBD2. From germline, CDR1 is MNHEY and CDR2 SMNVEV (reference sequence). V dropped 0 bases and J dropped 3; count of bases not matched to a gene: 6. The CDR3 is made up of 16 amino acids. CDR3 residues: CASSLSLGGRTDTQYF. As DNA, the CDR3 is TGTGCCAGCAGTTTATCGTTGGGAGGGCGGACAGATACGCAGTATTTT.

The gene calls are TRBV15 and TRBJ2-7; 10 bases match TRBD1. Germline V gives CDR1 LNHNV, CDR2 YYDKDF (reference sequence). The CDR3 is made up of 16 amino acids. After removal of 0 bases from V and 2 bases from J, the junction contained 4 bases not matched to a gene. CDR3 sequence reads: CATSRDGGTGAYEQYF. DNA for the CDR3: TGTGCCACCAGCAGAGATGGGGGGACAGGGGCCTACGAGCAGTACTTC.

This chain uses TRBV12-5 with TRBJ1-1; a weak D match, TRBD1 (5 bases). Looked up from germline, CDR1 is LGHNT and CDR2 is FRNRAP. With 0 bases removed from V and 4 bases from J, the gap between germline ends came to 18 bases. The CDR3 spans 17 residues. The CDR3 nucleotides are TGTGCTAGTGGTTTGGTACTAGATCGACGGGGGGGCACTGAAGCTTTCTTT. This translates into CASGLVLDRRGGTEAFF.

This chain joins TRBV1 and TRBJ1-1. TRBV1 corresponds to a pseudogene. The CDR3 spans 12 residues. This chain's CDR3 is CTSLGRGGEAFF. CDR3 DNA sequence: TGCACCAGCCTAGGGCGGGGTGGTGAAGCTTTCTTT.

The chain is built from TRBV2 and TRBJ1-3, with 11 bases that match TRBD1. V shed 1 base and J 2 bases; nucleotides not matched to a gene: 4. The length of the CDR3 is 17 residues. Germline V lookup: CDR1 SNHLY, CDR2 FYNNEI. The CDR3 region is CASSEVGGQGAGNTIYF. DNA for the CDR3: TGTGCCAGCAGTGAAGTCGGGGGACAGGGGGCTGGAAACACCATATATTTT.

V usage is TRBV9 and J usage is TRBJ2-2, with D tentatively TRBD1 (5 bases). The V gene lost 4 bases and the J gene lost 3 bases, with 19 bases spanning the gap. Germline CDR1 is SGDLS and CDR2 is YYNGEE. The CDR3 is 17 residues long. CDR3 coding DNA: TGTGCCAGCAGCCGACCCACAGGAGTCCTTTACACCGGGGAGCTGTTTTTT. It encodes CASSRPTGVLYTGELFF.

This chain connects TRBV19 to TRBJ1-1, with 9 nucleotides matching TRBD1. Germline trimming cut 4 bases from V and 4 bases from J; bases unmatched to any gene: 7. This CDR3 has 15 residues. The V gene's germline CDR1 is LNHDA and CDR2 SQIVND (reference sequence). The CDR3 protein is CASSTTGQGGTEAFF. The CDR3 DNA follows: TGTGCCAGTAGTACGACGGGACAGGGAGGCACTGAAGCTTTCTTT.

This chain uses TRBV6-5 with TRBJ1-3; D gene ambiguous. The CDR3 totals 14 residues. The V end was cut by 7 bases, the J end by 1 base, with 11 bases between. Germline CDR1 MNHEY, CDR2 SVGAGI. In nucleotides, the CDR3 is TGTGCCAGCACCGTAGGAGGGTCTGGAAACACCATATATTTT. This encodes CASTVGGSGNTIYF.

The chain uses TRBV5-6 and TRBJ1-4; D perhaps matches TRBD1 (6 bases). V was pared by 2 bases and J by 8 bases, with 13 bases between. The CDR3 sequence is 14 residues long. In germline, CDR1 is SGHDT, CDR2 YYEEEE. CDR3 region: CASSFWGPGEKLFF. The CDR3 region has the DNA TGTGCCAGCAGCTTCTGGGGGCCTGGAGAAAAACTGTTTTTT.

The rearrangement uses TRBV19 and TRBJ1-5, with D unresolved. CDR3 size: 14 residues. The germline V and J ends were trimmed by 3 bases and 11 bases, with 17 bases remaining between them. CDR1 and CDR2 (germline): LNHDA, SQIVND (reference sequence). CDR3 in DNA: TGTGCCAGTAGTATCGGCCGGGGATCAGTGGCCCAGCATTTT. It translates to CASSIGRGSVAQHF.

The chain joins TRBV25-1 to TRBJ1-3, with 8 bases identical to TRBD1. CDR3 length equals 15 residues. V trimming: 4 bases; J trimming: 4 bases; junction bases outside the gene matches: 6. Germline CDR1 is MGHDK and CDR2 is SYGVNS. CDR3: CASSGDRLTGNTIYF. CDR3 DNA: TGTGCCAGCAGTGGGGACAGGCTGACGGGAAACACCATATATTTT.

This clone was counted only a few times. The genes are TRBV6-1 and TRBJ1-6; TRBD1 aligns across 10 bases. The J segment lost 7 bases and the V segment lost 2 bases, leaving 5 bases of the junction unmatched. The germline gives CDR1 MNHNS, CDR2 SASEGT. The length of the CDR3 is 16 residues. In nucleotides, the CDR3 is TGTGCCAGCAGTGAATCGGCGGGACAGGGGAATTCACCCCTCCACTTT. Protein product: CASSESAGQGNSPLHF.

V and J are TRBV2 and TRBJ2-2; 9 bases are a match to TRBD1. This CDR3 comprises 16 residues. In germline, CDR1 is SNHLY, CDR2 FYNNEI. The ends lost 3 bases at V and 6 bases at J; junction bases unmatched: 8. The CDR3 protein is CASSDPTGGAAGELFF. The CDR3 DNA is TGTGCCAGCAGTGATCCAACAGGGGGCGCGGCCGGGGAGCTGTTTTTT. Variable domain in full (rest from reference TRBV2 and TRBJ2-2): EPEVTQTPSHQVTQMGQEVILRCVPISNHLYFYWYRQILGQKVEFLVSFYNNEISEKSEIFDDQFSVERPDGSNFTLKIRSTKLEDSAMYFCASSDPTGGAAGELFFGEGSRLTVL.

The V and J genes are TRBV2 and TRBJ2-3, with TRBD2 identical over 8 bases. V was clipped by 9 bases and J by 4 bases; unmatched bases: 9. This CDR3 comprises 14 residues. Germline CDR1 reads SNHLY; CDR2 reads FYNNEI. As DNA, the CDR3 is TGTGCCAGTACATCCTTGCGGGGGGCAGATACGCAGTATTTT. This gives the protein CASTSLRGADTQYF.

V and J are TRBV9 and TRBJ2-1, with 14 bases lining up with TRBD2. CDR1 is SGDLS, CDR2 YYNGEE, per germline. The V and J ends lost 2 bases and 4 bases, in that order; junction bases with no gene match: 5. The CDR3 sequence is 17 residues long. CDR3 amino acids: CASSVTSGGAQYNEQFF. For the CDR3, the DNA is TGTGCCAGCAGCGTGACTAGCGGGGGGGCGCAATACAATGAGCAGTTCTTC. The whole variable domain, filled in from reference TRBV9 and TRBJ2-1, reads DSGVTQTPKHLITATGQRVTLRCSPRSGDLSVYWYQQSLDQGLQFLIQYYNGEERAKGNILERFSAQQFPDLHSELNLSSLELGDSALYFCASSVTSGGAQYNEQFFGPGTRLTVL.

The chain links TRBV3-1 (or the pseudogene TRBV3-2) to TRBJ1-3; 8 positions match TRBD1. Germline V gives CDR1 LGHDT, CDR2 YNNKEL (reference sequence). This CDR3 spans 18 amino acids. Germline trimming cut 1 base from V and 0 bases from J; bases unmatched to any gene: 8. The CDR3 protein is CASSQAWTGYLSGNTIYF. The CDR3 bases are TGTGCCAGCAGCCAAGCGTGGACAGGGTACCTCTCTGGAAACACCATATATTTT.

This chain uses TRBV21-1 with TRBJ2-2; TRBD1, the table's D call, lacks a check against the DNA. TRBV21-1 is annotated as a pseudogene. The CDR3 spans 15 residues. CDR3 DNA: TGTGCCAGCAGCAAACTTAACAGGAGAACCGGGGAGCTGTTTTTT. Translation gives CASSKLNRRTGELFF.

The chain uses TRBV9 and TRBJ2-2; 9 bases fit TRBD1. CDR1 and CDR2 (germline): SGDLS, YYNGEE. Trimming cost V 0 bases and J 6 bases; bases outside gene matches: 6. The CDR3 contains 16 residues. CDR3: CASSVGQGQGAGELFF. Written as DNA, the CDR3 is TGTGCCAGCAGCGTAGGACAGGGACAGGGAGCCGGGGAGCTGTTTTTT.

The V call is TRBV11-2, the J call TRBJ2-4; D may be TRBD1 (5 bases). The CDR3 has 20 amino acids. With 0 bases removed from V and 3 bases from J, the gap between germline ends came to 24 bases. Germline assignment: CDR1 SGHAT and CDR2 FQNNGV. The CDR3 reads CASSLEIGRRARLDKNIQYF. In DNA, the CDR3 is TGTGCCAGCAGCTTAGAAATAGGTCGCAGGGCACGGTTAGACAAAAACATTCAGTACTTC.

CDR3 DNA sequence: TGCGCCAGCAGTGCTTTAGGGGACAGTCTTTTCGATGAGCAGTTCTTC. Translating it yields CASSALGDSLFDEQFF. The rearrangement links TRBV10-1 to TRBJ2-1, with 7 bases identical to TRBD1. Germline-derived CDR1 and CDR2 are WNHNN and SYGVQD (reference sequence). CDR3 length equals 16 residues. V shed 4 bases and J 8 bases; nucleotides not matched to a gene: 14.

This clone was counted between two and nine times. The chain has TRBV11-2 and TRBJ2-7; a weak D match, TRBD2 (5 bases). Deletions cut 10 bases from V and 0 bases from J, with 13 bases between. This CDR3 region has 13 residues. Germline CDR1 reads SGHAT; CDR2 reads FQNNGV. The CDR3 region is CAILDYSSYEQYF. The CDR3 DNA is TGTGCCATCCTAGACTACAGCTCCTACGAGCAGTACTTC. The whole variable domain, filled in from reference TRBV11-2 and TRBJ2-7, reads EAGVAQSPRYKIIEKRQSVAFWCNPISGHATLYWYQQILGQGPKLLIQFQNNGVVDDSQLPKDRFSAERLKGVDSTLKIQPAKLEDSAVYLCAILDYSSYEQYFGPGTRLTVT.

J is TRBJ2-7 and V is TRBV6-5, with TRBD1 identical over 7 bases. From germline, CDR1 is MNHEY and CDR2 SVGAGI. This CDR3 contains 14 residues. Unmatched junction bases numbered 13, after V lost 8 bases and J lost 6 bases. CDR3 residues: CASDKTGFGVEQYF. The CDR3 DNA follows: TGTGCCAGCGATAAGACAGGGTTTGGGGTCGAGCAGTACTTC.

The J gene is TRBJ1-1, the V gene TRBV7-9; D gene ambiguous. Germline lookup yields CDR1 SEHNR and CDR2 FQNEAQ (reference sequence). This CDR3 has 13 amino acids. V lost 5 bases to trimming and J lost 3 bases, with 10 bases between them. The CDR3 protein is CASSPRGDTEAFF. For the CDR3, the DNA is TGTGCCAGCAGCCCAAGAGGCGACACTGAAGCTTTCTTT. Combining the CDR3 with reference TRBV7-9 and TRBJ1-1 gives the whole variable domain DTGVSQNPRHKITKRGQNVTFRCDPISEHNRLYWYRQTLGQGPEFLTYFQNEAQLEKSRLLSDRFSAERPKGSFSTLEIQRTEQGDSAMYLCASSPRGDTEAFFGQGTRLTVV.

The chain is built from TRBV19 and TRBJ2-3, with 12 bases aligning to TRBD1. V shed 5 bases and J 4 bases; nucleotides not matched to a gene: 7. This CDR3 is 16 amino acids long. CDR1 and CDR2 (germline): LNHDA, SQIVND (reference sequence). The CDR3 bases are TGTGCCAGTAGTCAGGGACAGGGGGCCGCGGCAGATACGCAGTATTTT. Translation gives CASSQGQGAAADTQYF.

The rearrangement links TRBV29-1 to TRBJ1-2; TRBD1 aligns across 8 bases. Trimming took 5 bases from V and 4 from J; bases not matched to a gene: 3. The CDR3 runs 12 residues. In germline, CDR1 is SQVTM, CDR2 ANQGSEA. Written as DNA, the CDR3 is TGCAGCGTTCCGGGACAGGTCTATGGCTACACCTTC. It specifies CSVPGQVYGYTF.

The CDR3 protein is CASSAREAGGTGELFF. The CDR3, as DNA: TGTGCCAGCAGTGCCCGGGAAGCGGGGGGCACCGGGGAGCTGTTTTTT. The gene calls are TRBV2 and TRBJ2-2; 9 nucleotides line up with TRBD2. Trimming cost V 4 bases and J 4 bases; bases outside gene matches: 7. Germline-derived CDR1 and CDR2 are SNHLY and FYNNEI. The CDR3 length is 16 residues.

The V gene is TRBV7-9, the J gene TRBJ2-6; TRBD2 agrees at 7 bases. Germline CDR1 is SEHNR and CDR2 is FQNEAQ (reference sequence). This CDR3 comprises 17 residues. Trimming removed 5 bases from V and 7 bases from J; junction bases left unmatched: 14. The CDR3 protein is CASSPPREVVLANVLTF. In nucleotides, the CDR3 is TGTGCCAGCAGCCCCCCCCGGGAGGTTGTTCTTGCCAACGTCCTGACTTTC.

This clone was recorded only once. V is TRBV7-7 and J is TRBJ2-1, with TRBD2 matching over 9 bases. The V gene end was trimmed by 1 base and the J gene end by 6 bases; junction bases not matched to a gene: 7. CDR1 SSHAT and CDR2 FNYEAQ come from the germline V gene (reference sequence). This CDR3 comprises 16 residues. This chain's CDR3 is CASSLEPSGNPNEQFF. The DNA for the CDR3 is TGTGCCAGCAGCTTAGAACCTAGCGGGAACCCCAATGAGCAGTTCTTC.

J is TRBJ1-1 and V is TRBV4-1; perhaps TRBD1 as D (5 bases). This CDR3 is 15 amino acids long. Trimming stripped 4 bases from V and 5 bases from J, with 17 bases between. Germline CDR1 and CDR2: MGHRA and YSYEKL. The CDR3 DNA reads as TGCGCCAGCAGCCCCCAAGCGGGGGGGGAAACTGAAGCTTTCTTT. It encodes CASSPQAGGETEAFF.

The rearrangement joins TRBV9 to TRBJ2-3; D perhaps matches TRBD2 (6 bases). The V end lost 2 bases, the J end lost 3 bases, and 16 bases lay between the germline ends. The V gene's germline CDR1 is SGDLS and CDR2 YYNGEE. This CDR3 spans 16 amino acids. The CDR3 sequence: CASSVIGGISTDTQYF. DNA of the CDR3: TGTGCCAGCAGCGTCATCGGGGGTATATCTACAGATACGCAGTATTTT.